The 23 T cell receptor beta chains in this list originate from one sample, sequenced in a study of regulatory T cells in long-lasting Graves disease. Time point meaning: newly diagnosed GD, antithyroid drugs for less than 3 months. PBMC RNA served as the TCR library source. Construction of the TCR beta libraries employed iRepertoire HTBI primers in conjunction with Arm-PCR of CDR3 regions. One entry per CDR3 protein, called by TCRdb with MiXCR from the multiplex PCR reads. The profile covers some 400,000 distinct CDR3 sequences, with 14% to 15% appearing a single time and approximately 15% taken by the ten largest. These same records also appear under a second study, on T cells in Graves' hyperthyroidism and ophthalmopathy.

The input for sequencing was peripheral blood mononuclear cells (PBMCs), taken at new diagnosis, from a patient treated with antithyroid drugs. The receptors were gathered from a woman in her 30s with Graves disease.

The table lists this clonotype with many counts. The CDR3 reads CASRLAGGYYEQYF. The CDR3 bases are TGTGCCAGCAGACTAGCGGGAGGATACTACGAGCAGTACTTC. The chain combines TRBV12-3 or TRBV12-4 with TRBJ2-7, with 12 bases aligning to TRBD2. With 6 bases clipped from V and 3 bases from J, the junction kept 3 bases outside the gene matches. The CDR3 consists of 14 residues.

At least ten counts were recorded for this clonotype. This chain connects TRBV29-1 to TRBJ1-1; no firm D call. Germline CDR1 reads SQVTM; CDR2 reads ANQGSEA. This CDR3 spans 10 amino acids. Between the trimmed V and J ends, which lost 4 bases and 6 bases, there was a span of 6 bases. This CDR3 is CSVGSAEAFF. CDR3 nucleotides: TGCAGCGTTGGTAGCGCTGAAGCTTTCTTT.

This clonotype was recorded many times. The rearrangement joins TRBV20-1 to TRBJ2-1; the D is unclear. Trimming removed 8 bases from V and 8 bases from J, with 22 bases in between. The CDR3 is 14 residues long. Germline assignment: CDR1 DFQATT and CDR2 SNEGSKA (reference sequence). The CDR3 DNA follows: TGCAGTAGTCCCCGCGGAAACCAATGGTATGAGCAGTTCTTC. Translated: CSSPRGNQWYEQFF.

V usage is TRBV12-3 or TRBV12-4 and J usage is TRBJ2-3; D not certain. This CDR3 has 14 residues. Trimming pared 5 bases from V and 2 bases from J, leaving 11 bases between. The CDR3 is CASSLWPATDTQYF. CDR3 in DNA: TGTGCCAGCAGTCTCTGGCCAGCCACAGATACGCAGTATTTT.

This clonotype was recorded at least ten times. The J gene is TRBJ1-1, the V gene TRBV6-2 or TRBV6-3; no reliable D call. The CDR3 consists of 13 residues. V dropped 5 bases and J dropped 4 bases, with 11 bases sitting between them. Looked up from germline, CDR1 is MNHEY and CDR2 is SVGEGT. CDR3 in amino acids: CASSEGERTEAFF. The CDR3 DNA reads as TGTGCCAGCAGTGAAGGCGAGCGCACTGAAGCTTTCTTT.

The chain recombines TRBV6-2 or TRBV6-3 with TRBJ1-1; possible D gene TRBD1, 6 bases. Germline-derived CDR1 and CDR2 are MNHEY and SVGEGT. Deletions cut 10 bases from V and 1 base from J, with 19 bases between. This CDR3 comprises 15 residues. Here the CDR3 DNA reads TGTGCCATCGGCCGAGCAGGGGCGGGGAACACTGAAGCTTTCTTT. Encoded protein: CAIGRAGAGNTEAFF.

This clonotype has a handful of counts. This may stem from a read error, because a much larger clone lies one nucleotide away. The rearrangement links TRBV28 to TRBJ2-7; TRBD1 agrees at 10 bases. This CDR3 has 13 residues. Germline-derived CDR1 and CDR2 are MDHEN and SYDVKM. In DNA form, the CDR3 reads TGTGCCGGCAGAGCCGGGACAGGGGTCGAGCAGTACTTC. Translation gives CAGRAGTGVEQYF. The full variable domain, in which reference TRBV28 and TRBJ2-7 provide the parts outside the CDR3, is DVKVTQSSRYLVKRTGEKVFLECVQDMDHENMFWYRQDPGLGLRLIYFSYDVKMKEKGDIPEGYSVSREKKERFSLILESASTNQTSMYLCAGRAGTGVEQYFGPGTRLTVT.

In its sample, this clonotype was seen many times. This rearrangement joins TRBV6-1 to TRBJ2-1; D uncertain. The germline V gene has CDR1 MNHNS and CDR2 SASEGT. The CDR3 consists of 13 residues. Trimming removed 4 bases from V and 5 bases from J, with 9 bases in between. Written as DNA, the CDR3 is TGTGCCAGCAGTGCCACCGTCGACAATGAGCAGTTCTTC. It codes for CASSATVDNEQFF.

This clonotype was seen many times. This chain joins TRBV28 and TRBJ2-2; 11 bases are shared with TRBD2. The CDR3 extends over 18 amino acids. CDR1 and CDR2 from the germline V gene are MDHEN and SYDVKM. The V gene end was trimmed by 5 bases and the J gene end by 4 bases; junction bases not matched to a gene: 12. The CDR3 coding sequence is TGTGCCAGCAGTCTGACTACTAGCGGGAGATTTGGCACCGGGGAGCTGTTTTTT. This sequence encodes CASSLTTSGRFGTGELFF.

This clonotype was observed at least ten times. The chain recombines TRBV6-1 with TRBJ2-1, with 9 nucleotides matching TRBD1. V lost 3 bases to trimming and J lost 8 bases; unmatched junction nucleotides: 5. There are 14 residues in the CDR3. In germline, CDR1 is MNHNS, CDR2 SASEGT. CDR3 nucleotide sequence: TGTGCCAGCAGTGAGCCGGGACAGGGCGATGAGCAGTTCTTC. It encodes CASSEPGQGDEQFF.

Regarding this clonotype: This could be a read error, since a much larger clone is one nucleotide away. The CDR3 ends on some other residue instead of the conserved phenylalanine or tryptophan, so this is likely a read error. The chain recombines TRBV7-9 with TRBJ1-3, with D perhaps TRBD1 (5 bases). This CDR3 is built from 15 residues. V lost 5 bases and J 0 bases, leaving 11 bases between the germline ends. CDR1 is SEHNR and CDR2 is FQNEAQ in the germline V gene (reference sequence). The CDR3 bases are TGTGCCAGCAGCCCAAAGGGGTACTCTGGAAACACCATATATTCT. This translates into CASSPKGYSGNTIYS.

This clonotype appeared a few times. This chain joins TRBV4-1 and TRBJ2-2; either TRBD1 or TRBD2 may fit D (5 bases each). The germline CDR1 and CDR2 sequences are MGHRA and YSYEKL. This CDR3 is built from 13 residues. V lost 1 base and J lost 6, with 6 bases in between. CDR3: CASSQGGPGELFF. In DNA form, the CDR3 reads TGCGCCAGCAGCCAAGGGGGACCCGGGGAGCTGTTTTTT.

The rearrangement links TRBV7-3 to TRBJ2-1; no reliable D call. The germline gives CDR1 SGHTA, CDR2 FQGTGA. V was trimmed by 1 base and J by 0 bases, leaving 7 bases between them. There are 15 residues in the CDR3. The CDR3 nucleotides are TGTGCCAGCAGCTTAAGCAAGAGCTCCTACAATGAGCAGTTCTTC. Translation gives CASSLSKSSYNEQFF.

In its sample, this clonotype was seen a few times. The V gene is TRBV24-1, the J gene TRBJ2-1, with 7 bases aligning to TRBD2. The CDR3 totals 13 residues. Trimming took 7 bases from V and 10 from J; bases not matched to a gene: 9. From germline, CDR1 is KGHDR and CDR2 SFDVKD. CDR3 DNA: TGTGCCACCAGACAACTAGCGTCGGGAGAGCAGTTCTTC. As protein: CATRQLASGEQFF.

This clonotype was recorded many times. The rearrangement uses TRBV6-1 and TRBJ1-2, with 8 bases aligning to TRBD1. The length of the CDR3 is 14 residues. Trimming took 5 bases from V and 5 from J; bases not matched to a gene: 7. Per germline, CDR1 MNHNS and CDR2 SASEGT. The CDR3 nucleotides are TGTGCCAGCAGTCTTGGACAGGGAGAGTATGGCTACACCTTC. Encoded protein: CASSLGQGEYGYTF.

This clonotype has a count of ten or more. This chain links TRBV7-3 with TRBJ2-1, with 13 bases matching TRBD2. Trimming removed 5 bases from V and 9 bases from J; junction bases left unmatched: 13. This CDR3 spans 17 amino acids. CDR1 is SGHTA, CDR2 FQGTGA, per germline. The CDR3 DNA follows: TGTGCCAGCAGCCCCCGCGGGACTAGCGGGATTAATGCTGAGCAGTTCTTC. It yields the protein CASSPRGTSGINAEQFF.

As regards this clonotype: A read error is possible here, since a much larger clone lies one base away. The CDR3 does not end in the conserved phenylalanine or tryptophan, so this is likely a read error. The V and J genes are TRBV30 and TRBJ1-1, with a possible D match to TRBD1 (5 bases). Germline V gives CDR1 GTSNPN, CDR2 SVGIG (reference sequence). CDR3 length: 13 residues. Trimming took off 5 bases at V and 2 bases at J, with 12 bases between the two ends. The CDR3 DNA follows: TGTGCCTGGGGGGGAGGGTTAAACACTGAAGCTTTCTCT. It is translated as CAWGGGLNTEAFS.

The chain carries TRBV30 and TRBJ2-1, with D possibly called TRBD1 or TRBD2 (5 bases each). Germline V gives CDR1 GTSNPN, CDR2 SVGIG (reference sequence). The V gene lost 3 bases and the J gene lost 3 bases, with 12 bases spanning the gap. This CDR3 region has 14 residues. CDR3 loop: CAWSVMGVYNEQFF. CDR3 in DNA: TGTGCCTGGAGCGTAATGGGGGTCTACAATGAGCAGTTCTTC.

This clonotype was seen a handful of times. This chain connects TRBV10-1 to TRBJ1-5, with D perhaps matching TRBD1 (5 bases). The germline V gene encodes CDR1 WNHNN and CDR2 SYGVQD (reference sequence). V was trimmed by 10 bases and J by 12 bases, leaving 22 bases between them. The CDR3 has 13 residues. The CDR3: CATLPLGGIDQHF. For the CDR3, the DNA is TGCGCCACCCTACCTCTGGGGGGGATCGACCAGCATTTT.

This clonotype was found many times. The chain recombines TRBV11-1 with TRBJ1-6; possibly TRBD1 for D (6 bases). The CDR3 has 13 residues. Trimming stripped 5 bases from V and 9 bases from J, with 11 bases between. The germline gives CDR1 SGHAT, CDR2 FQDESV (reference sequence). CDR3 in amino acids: CASSLTGSSPLHF. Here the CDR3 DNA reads TGTGCCAGCAGCCTCACAGGGAGTTCACCCCTCCACTTT.

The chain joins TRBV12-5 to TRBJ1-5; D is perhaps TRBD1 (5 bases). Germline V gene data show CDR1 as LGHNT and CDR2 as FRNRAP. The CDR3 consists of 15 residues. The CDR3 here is CADLTGQGKDQPQHF. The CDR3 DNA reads TGTGCCGACCTTACCGGGCAGGGTAAAGATCAGCCCCAGCATTTT.

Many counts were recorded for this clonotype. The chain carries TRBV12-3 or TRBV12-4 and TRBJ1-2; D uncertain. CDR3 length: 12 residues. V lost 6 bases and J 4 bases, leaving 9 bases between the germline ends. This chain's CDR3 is CASSPETYGYTF. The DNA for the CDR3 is TGTGCCAGCAGCCCTGAGACCTATGGCTACACCTTC.

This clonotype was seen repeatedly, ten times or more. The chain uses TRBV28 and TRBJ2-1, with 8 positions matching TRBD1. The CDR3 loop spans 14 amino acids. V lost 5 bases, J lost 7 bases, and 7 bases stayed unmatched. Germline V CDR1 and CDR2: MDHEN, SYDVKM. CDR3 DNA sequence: TGTGCCAGCAGTCGAGACAGGGGCTGGAATGAGCAGTTCTTC. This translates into CASSRDRGWNEQFF. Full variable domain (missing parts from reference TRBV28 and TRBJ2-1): DVKVTQSSRYLVKRTGEKVFLECVQDMDHENMFWYRQDPGLGLRLIYFSYDVKMKEKGDIPEGYSVSREKKERFSLILESASTNQTSMYLCASSRDRGWNEQFFGPGTRLTVL.